This entry features one T cell receptor beta chain sequence. Its antigen is still unknown. V lost 1 base to trimming and J lost 3 bases, with 12 bases between them. The CDR3 runs to 15 residues. Germline CDR1 and CDR2: LGHNA and YSLEER. This specimen comes from a study of T cells after yellow fever vaccination. Study results and limitations: A large majority of primary-vaccination clones showed up again after the booster (about 97% CD4, around 90% CD8). Highly abundant clonotypes carried over from the bulk population could end up in FACS-sorted repertoires as contaminants.

TCRdb itself ran the 5' RACE reads through MiXCR, one entry per CDR3 protein. The data contain about 340,000 distinct CDR3 sequences, approximately 3.9% of them singletons. The source material was PBMCs, sampled 5 days after the yellow fever booster vaccination. The rearrangement joins TRBV4-3 to TRBJ1-1; D gene unclear. This receptor was taken from a man in his late teens or twenties who received the YFV17D yellow fever vaccine. CDR3 coding DNA: TGCGCCAGCAGCCAAGGAACCTCTGGGTACACTGAAGCTTTCTTT. As protein: CASSQGTSGYTEAFF.